This is a list of T cell receptor beta chains from one sample in a study of T cell responses to AZD1222 COVID-19 vaccine. Using immunoSEQ multiplex PCR, the repertoire was profiled, and TCRdb retains in-frame clones only, with some absent. Found here are over 85,000 clones, approximately 94% of them singletons; the top ten hold about 3%. The material was peripheral blood, obtained 28 days after the second AZD1222 dose. The receptor source for this set is an adult who received the AZD1222 COVID-19 vaccine. CDR3s include the opening cysteine and the closing phenylalanine or tryptophan. The order of the fields is CDR3 length, V gene, J gene, CDR3 protein.

len: 14
v_gene: TRBV5-8
j_gene: TRBJ1-1
CDR3aa: CASSFSRLSTEAFF

len: 10
v_gene: TRBV20-1
j_gene: TRBJ2-3
CDR3aa: CSALSDTQYF

len: 14
v_gene: TRBV6-5
j_gene: TRBJ1-1
CDR3aa: CASSYWGQNTEAFF

len: 13
v_gene: TRBV12-3/TRBV12-4
j_gene: TRBJ1-2
CDR3aa: CASSRGGGYGYTF

len: 14
v_gene: TRBV5-5
j_gene: TRBJ1-3
CDR3aa: CASSYSHAGNTIYF

len: 17
v_gene: TRBV7-9
j_gene: TRBJ1-2
CDR3aa: CASSLGPSRGTGGGYTF

len: 16
v_gene: TRBV6-5
j_gene: TRBJ2-1
CDR3aa: CASSSRLASSYNEQFF

len: 16
v_gene: TRBV28
j_gene: TRBJ2-1
CDR3aa: CASIFRGRGRYNEQFF

len: 15
v_gene: TRBV11-2
j_gene: TRBJ2-3
CDR3aa: CASTVGGPYTDTQYF

len: 15
v_gene: TRBV12-5
j_gene: TRBJ2-2
CDR3aa: CASGAGQSNTGELFF

len: 13
v_gene: TRBV5-1
j_gene: TRBJ1-1
CDR3aa: CASSLGWNTEAFF

len: 16
v_gene: TRBV7-2
j_gene: TRBJ2-1
CDR3aa: CASSLQAGGSYNEQFF

len: 14
v_gene: TRBV14
j_gene: TRBJ1-2
CDR3aa: CASSQVSGNYGYTF

len: 12
v_gene: TRBV30
j_gene: TRBJ1-1
CDR3aa: CAWVRDAAEAFF

len: 15
v_gene: TRBV10-2
j_gene: TRBJ1-1
CDR3aa: CASSESEGWITEAFF

len: 15
v_gene: TRBV6-5
j_gene: TRBJ1-1
CDR3aa: CASSYRTLMNTEAFF

len: 14
v_gene: TRBV29-1
j_gene: TRBJ1-1
CDR3aa: CSVAGLRVETEAFF

len: 14
v_gene: TRBV24-1
j_gene: TRBJ2-1
CDR3aa: CATSATGTYNEQFF

len: 17
v_gene: TRBV4-2
j_gene: TRBJ1-5
CDR3aa: CASSQAPRDRGNQPQHF

len: 15
v_gene: TRBV5-1
j_gene: TRBJ2-1
CDR3aa: CASSSTSGAYNEQFF

len: 14
v_gene: TRBV11-2
j_gene: TRBJ2-2
CDR3aa: CASSLREMTGELFF

len: 15
v_gene: TRBV19
j_gene: TRBJ1-5
CDR3aa: CASSLTPAHLQPQHF